This T cell receptor beta chain was sequenced during a study of T cell changes during pregnancy in multiple sclerosis. TCRdb's copy holds only in-frame clones and misses some; the assay was immunoSEQ multiplex PCR. The sample contains 70,000 to 80,000 clones, around nine tenths of which appear only once. The germline CDR1 and CDR2 sequences are MRHNA and SNTAGT. With 2 bases removed from V and 5 bases from J, the gap between germline ends came to 7 bases. The length of the CDR3 is 13 residues. The sample in question was peripheral blood, obtained after pregnancy. The chain is built from TRBV6-4 and TRBJ2-1, with TRBD2 as a possible D gene (5 bases). The TCR was taken from a female donor in good health, enrolled as a control in a pregnancy study. CDR3 region: CASSDGSHNEQFF. In DNA form, the CDR3 reads TGTGCCAGCAGTGACGGGAGTCACAATGAGCAGTTCTTC.